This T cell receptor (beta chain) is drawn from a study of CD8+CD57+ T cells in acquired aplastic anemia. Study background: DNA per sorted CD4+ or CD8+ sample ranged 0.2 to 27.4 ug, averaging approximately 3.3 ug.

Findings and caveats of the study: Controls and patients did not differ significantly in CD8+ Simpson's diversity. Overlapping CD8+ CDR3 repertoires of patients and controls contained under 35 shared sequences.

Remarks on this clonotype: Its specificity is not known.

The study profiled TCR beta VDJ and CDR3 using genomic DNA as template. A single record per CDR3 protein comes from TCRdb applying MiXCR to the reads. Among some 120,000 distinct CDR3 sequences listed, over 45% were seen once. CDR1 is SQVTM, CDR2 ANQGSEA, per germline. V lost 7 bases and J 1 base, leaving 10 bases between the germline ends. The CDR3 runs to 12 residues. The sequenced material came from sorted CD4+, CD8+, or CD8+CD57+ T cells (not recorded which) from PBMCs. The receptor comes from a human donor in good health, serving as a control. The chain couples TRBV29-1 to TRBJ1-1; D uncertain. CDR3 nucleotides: TGCAGCGGAGCGGAATCGAACACTGAAGCTTTCTTT. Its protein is CSGAESNTEAFF.